The clone carrying this TCR beta chain has just a few counts. The length of the CDR3 is 14 residues. Trimming cost V 2 bases and J 7 bases, with 13 bases left between them. CDR1 is SGDLS, CDR2 YYNGEE, per germline. The entry originates in a study of T-cell memory formation after mild COVID-19. TCRdb independently ran MiXCR on the 5' RACE reads; one entry per CDR3 protein. Found here are about 190,000 distinct CDR3 sequences, more than 25% of them singletons; the top ten hold 11%. The clonotype comes from an adult woman who had mild COVID-19 (a few samples of this study predate the infection). Cell type and time point are not known. J is TRBJ2-1 and V is TRBV9; TRBD2 is a possible D gene (6 bases). Sequencing was done on a sample of PBMCs or a T cell subset sorted from them (not recorded which). The CDR3 reads CASSVSTSRNEQFF. The CDR3 nucleotides read TGTGCCAGCAGCGTCTCAACTAGCCGTAATGAGCAGTTCTTC.